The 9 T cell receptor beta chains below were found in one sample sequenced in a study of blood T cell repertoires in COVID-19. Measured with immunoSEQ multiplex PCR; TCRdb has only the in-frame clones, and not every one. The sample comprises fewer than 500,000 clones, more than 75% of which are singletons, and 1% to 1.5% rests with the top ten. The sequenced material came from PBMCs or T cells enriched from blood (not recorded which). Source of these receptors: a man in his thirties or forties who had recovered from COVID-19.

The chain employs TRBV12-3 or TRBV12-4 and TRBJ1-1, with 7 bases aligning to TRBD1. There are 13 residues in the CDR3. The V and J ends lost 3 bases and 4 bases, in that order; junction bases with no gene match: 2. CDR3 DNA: TGTGCCAGCAGTTTTACAGGGGCCACTGAAGCTTTCTTT. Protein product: CASSFTGATEAFF.

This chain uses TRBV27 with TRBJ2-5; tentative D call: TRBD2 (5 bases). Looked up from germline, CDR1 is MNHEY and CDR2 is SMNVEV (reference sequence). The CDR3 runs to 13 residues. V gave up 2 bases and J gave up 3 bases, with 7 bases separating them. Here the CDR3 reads CASSLTEEETQYF. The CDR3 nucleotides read TGTGCCAGCAGTTTAACGGAGGAAGAGACCCAGTACTTC.

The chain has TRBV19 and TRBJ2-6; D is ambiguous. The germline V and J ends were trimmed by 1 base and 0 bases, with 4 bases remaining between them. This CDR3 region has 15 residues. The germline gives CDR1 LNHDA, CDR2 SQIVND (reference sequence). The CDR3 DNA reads TGTGCCAGTAGTATAGCAAACTCTGGGGCCAACGTCCTGACTTTC. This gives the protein CASSIANSGANVLTF. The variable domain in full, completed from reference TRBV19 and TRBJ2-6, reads DGGITQSPKYLFRKEGQNVTLSCEQNLNHDAMYWYRQDPGQGLRLIYYSQIVNDFQKGDIAEGYSVSREKKESFPLTVTSAQKNPTAFYLCASSIANSGANVLTFGAGSRLTVL.

CDR3 sequence: CASSIGGGGNTIYF. The DNA of the CDR3 is TGTGCCAGTAGTATCGGGGGAGGTGGAAACACCATATATTTT. The V gene is TRBV19, the J gene TRBJ1-3, with a weak D call TRBD1 (5 bases). In germline, CDR1 is LNHDA, CDR2 SQIVND (reference sequence). The CDR3 length is 14 residues. Deletions cut 3 bases from V and 3 bases from J, with 9 bases between.

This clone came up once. CDR3: CASRPNRGTNYGYTF. In DNA form, the CDR3 reads TGTGCCAGCAGGCCAAACAGGGGAACTAACTATGGCTACACCTTC. The chain uses TRBV6-5 and TRBJ1-2, with 7 bases aligning to TRBD1. Trimming took 6 bases from V and 0 from J; bases not matched to a gene: 7. Looked up from germline, CDR1 is MNHEY and CDR2 is SVGAGI. The CDR3 loop spans 15 amino acids.

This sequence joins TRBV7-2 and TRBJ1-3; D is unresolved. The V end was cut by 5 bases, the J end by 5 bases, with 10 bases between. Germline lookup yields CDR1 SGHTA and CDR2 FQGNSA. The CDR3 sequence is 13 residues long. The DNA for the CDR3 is TGTGCCAGCAGCCCCGCGGTTCGAAACACCATATATTTT. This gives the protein CASSPAVRNTIYF.

CDR3 DNA: TGTGCCAGCAGCCCTCAGTCGACAGTTAACTATGGCTACACCTTC. Its protein product is CASSPQSTVNYGYTF. The rearrangement joins TRBV9 to TRBJ1-2; D may be TRBD1 (5 bases). The CDR3 loop spans 15 amino acids. Trimming removed 4 bases from V and 1 base from J, with 14 bases in between. Germline V CDR1 and CDR2: SGDLS, YYNGEE.

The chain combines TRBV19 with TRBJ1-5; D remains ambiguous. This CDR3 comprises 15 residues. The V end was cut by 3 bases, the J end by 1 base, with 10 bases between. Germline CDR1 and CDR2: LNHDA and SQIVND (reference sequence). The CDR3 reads CASSILGESNQPQHF. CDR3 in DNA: TGTGCCAGTAGTATCCTCGGGGAAAGCAATCAGCCCCAGCATTTT.

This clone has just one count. This chain's CDR3 is CATSRAQETQYF. CDR3 nucleotide sequence: TGTGCCACCAGCAGAGCCCAGGAGACCCAGTACTTC. The chain is built from TRBV15 and TRBJ2-5; D is unclear. Germline assignment: CDR1 LNHNV and CDR2 YYDKDF (reference sequence). The CDR3 sequence is 12 residues long. V lost 1 base, J lost 5 bases, and 5 bases lay in between.